This record concerns one T cell receptor beta chain sequence. Its antigen is not identified. As for time point: week 11, during vaccination. Topical imiquimod was applied with each vaccine dose, which held 300 ug of mutant IDH1 20-mer peptide. The astrocytomas were IDH1-mutant, ATRX-negative, and WHO grade 3 or 4. CDR3 length equals 14 residues. V shed 0 bases and J shed 0 bases, with 6 bases lying between them. In germline, CDR1 is LGHNA, CDR2 YSLEER. The record originates from a study of a mutant IDH1 vaccine in newly diagnosed glioma. The overall study: Most patients had received both radiotherapy and temozolomide, the prior options being radiotherapy, temozolomide, or both.

This table comes from immunoSEQ multiplex PCR, and its TCRdb copy is limited to in-frame clones, with some not included. The data show tens of thousands of clones, with around 80% seen just once and about 24% held by the top ten. The TCR originated in a man aged 30-40 years with glioma. This chain connects TRBV4-3 to TRBJ2-7, with no clear D. Sample: PBMCs, taken from a glioma patient whose treatment included an IDH1 peptide vaccine. The CDR3 coding sequence is TGCGCCAGCAGCCAAGATCCGAGCTCCTACGAGCAGTACTTC. It is translated as CASSQDPSSYEQYF.